This T cell receptor (beta chain) was documented in a study of blood T cell repertoires in COVID-19. Study-wide background: Some COVID-19 samples were acute and others convalescent; all came from the United States, Italy and Spain. PBMCs, B-cell-depleted T cells, or T cells provided the cDNA or gDNA that made up the material.

Per the authors' pipeline: Amplification from reference gene primers served as the basis for estimated nucleated cell counts. TCRdb keeps only in-frame clones here, not all; method: immunoSEQ multiplex PCR. V, J and clone size were drawn from that table, and D and trimming were deduced from the DNA. The table includes more than 45,000 clones, about 89% detected once. Trimming cost V 1 base and J 4 bases, with 19 bases left between them. The germline CDR1 and CDR2 sequences are LNHDA and SQIVND (reference sequence). The CDR3 covers 17 residues. The V gene is TRBV19, the J gene TRBJ1-1; D gene uncertain. This TCR was recovered from a man in his sixties with active or convalescent COVID-19. The sequenced material came from peripheral blood. CDR3 nucleotide sequence: TGTGCCAGTAGTATAGGTTCAGGCGGGGAGCGGGGCACTGAAGCTTTCTTT. Protein product: CASSIGSGGERGTEAFF.